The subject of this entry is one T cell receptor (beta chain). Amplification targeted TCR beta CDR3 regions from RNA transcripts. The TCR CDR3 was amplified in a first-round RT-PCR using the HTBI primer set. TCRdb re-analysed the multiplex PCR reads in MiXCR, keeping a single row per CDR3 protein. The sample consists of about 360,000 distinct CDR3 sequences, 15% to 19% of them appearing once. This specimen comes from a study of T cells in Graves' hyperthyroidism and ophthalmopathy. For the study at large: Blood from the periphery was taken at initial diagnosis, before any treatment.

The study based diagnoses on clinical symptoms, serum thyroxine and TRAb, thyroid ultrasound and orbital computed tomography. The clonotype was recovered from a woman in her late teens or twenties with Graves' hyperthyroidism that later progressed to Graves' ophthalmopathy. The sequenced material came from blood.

In DNA, the CDR3 is TGTGCCAGCAGCTTTTCCGGCAGGGGGCGTGGAGATACGCAGTATTTT. This sequence encodes CASSFSGRGRGDTQYF. The gene calls are TRBV7-9 and TRBJ2-3, with 8 bases matching TRBD1. The CDR3 loop spans 16 amino acids. CDR1 SEHNR and CDR2 FQNEAQ come from the germline V gene (reference sequence). Trimming cost V 3 bases and J 5 bases; bases outside gene matches: 10.